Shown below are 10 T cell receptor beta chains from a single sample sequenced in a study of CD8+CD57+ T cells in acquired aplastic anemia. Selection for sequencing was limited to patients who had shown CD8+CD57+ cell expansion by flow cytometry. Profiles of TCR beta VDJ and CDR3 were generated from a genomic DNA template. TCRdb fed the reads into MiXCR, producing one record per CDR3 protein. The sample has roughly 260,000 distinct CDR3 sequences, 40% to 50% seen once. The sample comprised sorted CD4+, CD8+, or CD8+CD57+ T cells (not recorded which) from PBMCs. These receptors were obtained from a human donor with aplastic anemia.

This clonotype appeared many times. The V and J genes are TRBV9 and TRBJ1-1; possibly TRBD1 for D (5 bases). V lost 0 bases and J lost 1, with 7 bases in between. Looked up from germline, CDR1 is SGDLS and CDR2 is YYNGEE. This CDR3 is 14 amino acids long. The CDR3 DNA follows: TGTGCCAGCAGCGTAGGCACAGGGAACACTGAAGCTTTCTTT. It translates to CASSVGTGNTEAFF.

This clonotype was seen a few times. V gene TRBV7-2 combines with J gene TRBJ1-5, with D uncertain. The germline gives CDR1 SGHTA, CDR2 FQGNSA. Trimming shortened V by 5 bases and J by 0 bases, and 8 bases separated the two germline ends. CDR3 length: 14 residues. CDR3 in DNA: TGTGCCAGCAGCGTATTGGATAGCAATCAGCCCCAGCATTTT. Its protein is CASSVLDSNQPQHF.

The CDR3 sequence: CASSYTGVQPQHF. The CDR3 DNA reads TGTGCCAGCAGTTACACAGGGGTTCAGCCCCAGCATTTT. The chain links TRBV12-3 or TRBV12-4 to TRBJ1-5; 7 bases agree with TRBD1. V shed 4 bases and J 6 bases; nucleotides not matched to a gene: 3. CDR3 length equals 13 residues.

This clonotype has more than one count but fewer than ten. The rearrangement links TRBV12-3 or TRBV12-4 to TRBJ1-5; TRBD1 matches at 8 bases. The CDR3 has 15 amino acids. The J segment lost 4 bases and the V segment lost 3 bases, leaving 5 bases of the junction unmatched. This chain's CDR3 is CASSFGTGWNQPQHF. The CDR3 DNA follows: TGTGCCAGCAGTTTTGGGACAGGCTGGAATCAGCCCCAGCATTTT.

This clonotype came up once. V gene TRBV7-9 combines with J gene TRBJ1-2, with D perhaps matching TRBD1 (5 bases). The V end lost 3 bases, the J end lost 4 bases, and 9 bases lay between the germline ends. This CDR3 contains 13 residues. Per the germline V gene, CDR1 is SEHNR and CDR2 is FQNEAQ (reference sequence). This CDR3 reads CASSFDSSYGYTF. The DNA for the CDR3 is TGTGCCAGCAGCTTCGACAGCTCCTATGGCTACACCTTC. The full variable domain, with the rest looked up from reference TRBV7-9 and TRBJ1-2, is DTGVSQNPRHKITKRGQNVTFRCDPISEHNRLYWYRQTLGQGPEFLTYFQNEAQLEKSRLLSDRFSAERPKGSFSTLEIQRTEQGDSAMYLCASSFDSSYGYTFGSGTRLTVV.

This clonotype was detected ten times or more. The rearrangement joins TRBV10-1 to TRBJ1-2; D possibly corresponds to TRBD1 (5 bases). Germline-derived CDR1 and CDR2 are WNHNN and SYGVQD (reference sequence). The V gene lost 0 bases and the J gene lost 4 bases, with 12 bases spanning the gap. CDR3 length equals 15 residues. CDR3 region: CASSESGGGSYGYTF. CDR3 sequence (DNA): TGCGCCAGCAGTGAGTCGGGGGGGGGAAGCTATGGCTACACCTTC.

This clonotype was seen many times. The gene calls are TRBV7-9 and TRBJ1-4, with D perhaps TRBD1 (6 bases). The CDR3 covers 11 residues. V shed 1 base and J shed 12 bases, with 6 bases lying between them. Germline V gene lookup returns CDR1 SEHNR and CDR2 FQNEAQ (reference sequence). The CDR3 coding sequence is TGTGCCAGCAGCTTAGAGGGGGAACTGTTTTTT. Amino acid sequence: CASSLEGELFF.

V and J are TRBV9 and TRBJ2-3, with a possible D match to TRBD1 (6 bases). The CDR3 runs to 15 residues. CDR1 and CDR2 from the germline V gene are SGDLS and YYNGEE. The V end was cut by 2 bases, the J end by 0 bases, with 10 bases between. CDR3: CASSVRDTSTDTQYF. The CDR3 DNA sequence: TGTGCCAGCAGCGTTCGGGACACTAGCACAGATACGCAGTATTTT.

The chain's CDR3 is CASSLSQGNYGYTF. The CDR3 DNA follows: TGCGCCAGCAGCTTGTCCCAGGGGAACTATGGCTACACCTTC. The gene calls are TRBV5-1 and TRBJ1-2, with D tentatively TRBD1 (6 bases). V was cut by 1 base and J by 2 bases, with 9 bases left in between. The CDR3 covers 14 residues. Germline V gene sequence: CDR1 SGHRS, CDR2 YFSETQ.

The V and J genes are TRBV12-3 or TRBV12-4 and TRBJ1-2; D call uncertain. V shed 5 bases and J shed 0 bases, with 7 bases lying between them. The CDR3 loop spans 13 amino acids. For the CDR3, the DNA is TGTGCCAGCAGTACTAGTCCTAACTATGGCTACACCTTC. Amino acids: CASSTSPNYGYTF.